This TCR beta chain comes out of a study of CD8+CD57+ T cells in acquired aplastic anemia. Turning to the study itself: CD4+ and CD8+ cells, once sorted, gave DNA averaging about 3 ug. Healthy donor CD4+ samples were sequenced to a depth that averaged about 11 million reads. Study results and caveats: Patients did not significantly differ from controls in CD8+ Simpson's diversity. It was found that 25 to 35 CD8+ CDR3 sequences were shared between patients and controls.

Germline V gene lookup returns CDR1 SNHLY and CDR2 FYNNEI. The CDR3 sequence is 15 residues long. Trimming removed 11 bases from V and 5 bases from J; junction bases left unmatched: 16. Points on this clonotype: The antigen is not known.

Researchers used genomic DNA as the template to profile TCR beta VDJ and CDR3. Each CDR3 protein gets one entry after TCRdb re-called the reads with MiXCR. The repertoire includes about 180,000 distinct CDR3 sequences, 40% to 50% of them detected once, and 2.5% to 3.5% sits in the top ten. The clonotype comes from a human donor in good health. J is TRBJ1-2 and V is TRBV2; 8 bases are a match to TRBD1. Sequences were obtained from sorted CD4+, CD8+, or CD8+CD57+ T cells (not recorded which) from PBMCs. CDR3 sequence: CAAKKRTGPSYGYTF. The CDR3 region has the DNA TGTGCCGCAAAGAAAAGGACAGGGCCCTCTTATGGCTACACCTTC. The full variable domain, in which reference TRBV2 and TRBJ1-2 provide the parts outside the CDR3, is EPEVTQTPSHQVTQMGQEVILRCVPISNHLYFYWYRQILGQKVEFLVSFYNNEISEKSEIFDDQFSVERPDGSNFTLKIRSTKLEDSAMYFCAAKKRTGPSYGYTFGSGTRLTVV.